This entry lists 13 T cell receptor beta chains sequenced from one sample in a study of beta chain features in type 1 diabetes. Overall study results and limits: When Type 1 diabetes patients were examined, their TCRB CDR3s proved moderately but significantly shorter in all four CD4+ subsets.

No cognate antigen is known for these TCRs. Since all of the isolated RNA was reverse transcribed, expressed TCRB transcripts were what got sequenced. Assay: immunoSEQ multiplex PCR; the TCRdb copy retains only in-frame clones and omits some. Counted here are approximately 160,000 clones, around a tenth occurring once; the ten biggest clones make up roughly 0.5%. Specimen: central memory CD4+ T cells from blood. The receptors were gathered from a man aged 30-40 years with type 1 diabetes.

The chain is built from TRBV5-4 and TRBJ2-1; 8 bases line up with TRBD1. V was pared by 4 bases and J by 6 bases, with 9 bases of the junction left unmatched. This CDR3 is 15 amino acids long. Germline V gene data show CDR1 as SGHNT and CDR2 as YYREEE (reference sequence). CDR3 in amino acids: CASSRGQGAGNEQFF. Here the CDR3 DNA reads TGTGCCAGCAGCCGGGGCCAGGGGGCGGGCAATGAGCAGTTCTTC.

The chain links TRBV29-1 to TRBJ2-3; 7 bases agree with TRBD1. Trimming cost V 4 bases and J 4 bases; bases outside gene matches: 5. This CDR3 contains 13 residues. Looked up from germline, CDR1 is SQVTM and CDR2 is ANQGSEA. This chain's CDR3 is CSVGHRGPDTQYF. The CDR3 DNA is TGCAGCGTTGGACACAGGGGCCCAGATACGCAGTATTTT.

This clone was seen only a few times. This chain links TRBV6-6 with TRBJ1-2; no clear D. Trimming removed 7 bases at V and 4 bases at J, with 13 bases between. CDR1 and CDR2 (germline): MNHNY, SVGAGI (reference sequence). This CDR3 has 13 amino acids. The CDR3 nucleotides are TGTGCCAGCACCTCCGGTCGATTCTATGGCTACACCTTC. It specifies CASTSGRFYGYTF.

V is TRBV28 and J is TRBJ2-3; perhaps TRBD2 as D (6 bases). CDR1 MDHEN and CDR2 SYDVKM come from the germline V gene. V lost 6 bases, J lost 0 bases, and 13 bases lay in between. There are 15 residues in the CDR3. For the CDR3, the DNA is TGTGCCAGCAGCCCCGGGGGAGTTAGCACAGATACGCAGTATTTT. This codes for CASSPGGVSTDTQYF. Full variable domain (remainder filled in from reference TRBV28 and TRBJ2-3): DVKVTQSSRYLVKRTGEKVFLECVQDMDHENMFWYRQDPGLGLRLIYFSYDVKMKEKGDIPEGYSVSREKKERFSLILESASTNQTSMYLCASSPGGVSTDTQYFGPGTRLTVL.

The J gene is TRBJ1-1, the V gene TRBV5-1; the match to TRBD1 covers 7 bases. J was trimmed by 1 base and V by 4 bases; bases with no gene match: 4. Germline lookup yields CDR1 SGHRS and CDR2 YFSETQ. The CDR3 covers 14 residues. CDR3 residues: CASSPGGENTEAFF. DNA of the CDR3: TGCGCCAGCAGCCCAGGGGGAGAGAACACTGAAGCTTTCTTT. Supplemented by reference TRBV5-1 and TRBJ1-1, the full variable domain reads KAGVTQTPRYLIKTRGQQVTLSCSPISGHRSVSWYQQTPGQGLQFLFEYFSETQRNKGNFPGRFSGRQFSNSRSEMNVSTLELGDSALYLCASSPGGENTEAFFGQGTRLTVV.

Only a few counts were recorded for this clone. The rearrangement joins TRBV5-4 to TRBJ2-2; TRBD1 matches at 7 bases. Germline loops: CDR1 SGHNT, CDR2 YYREEE (reference sequence). The CDR3 length is 14 residues. CDR3 in DNA: TGTGCTACTCAGGGGACAGCGAACACCGGGGAGCTGTTTTTT. Translating gives CATQGTANTGELFF.

This clone was seen more than once but under ten times. The genes are TRBV2 and TRBJ2-3, with D possibly matching TRBD2 (5 bases). The germline V gene encodes CDR1 SNHLY and CDR2 FYNNEI. This CDR3 contains 14 residues. V dropped 4 bases and J dropped 1 base, with 9 bases sitting between them. In DNA, the CDR3 is TGTGCCAGCAGTGTGTCGGAGGGCACAGATACGCAGTATTTT. It translates to CASSVSEGTDTQYF.

This sequence joins TRBV30 and TRBJ2-5; D ambiguous. The CDR3 runs 14 residues. V gave up 2 bases and J gave up 3 bases, with 13 bases separating them. Germline values: CDR1 GTSNPN, CDR2 SVGIG (reference sequence). CDR3 coding DNA: TGTGCCTGGAGTCGCGGCGTCGGAGAAGAGACCCAGTACTTC. Encoded protein: CAWSRGVGEETQYF. The variable domain in full, with the rest retrieved from reference TRBV30 and TRBJ2-5, is SQTIHQWPATLVQPVGSPLSLECTVEGTSNPNLYWYRQAAGRGLQLLFYSVGIGQISSEVPQNLSASRPQDRQFILSSKKLLLSDSGFYLCAWSRGVGEETQYFGPGTRLLVL.

The table lists this clone with a few counts. The V and J genes are TRBV2 and TRBJ1-1, with 7 bases matching TRBD1. Germline V gene lookup returns CDR1 SNHLY and CDR2 FYNNEI. After removal of 8 bases from V and 0 bases from J, the junction contained 9 bases not matched to a gene. The CDR3 loop spans 15 amino acids. The CDR3, as DNA: TGTGCCAGCGATAACCCCGGGACAGTGAACACTGAAGCTTTCTTT. It codes for CASDNPGTVNTEAFF.

This clone occurred a few times. The chain has TRBV6-6 and TRBJ1-2; 7 bases are a match to TRBD1. Germline CDR1 and CDR2: MNHNY and SVGAGI (reference sequence). The CDR3 covers 14 residues. Unmatched junction bases numbered 9, after V lost 4 bases and J lost 7 bases. CDR3 sequence (DNA): TGTGCCAGCAGTTCTAACAGGGGATCCGGTGGCTACACCTTC. It is translated as CASSSNRGSGGYTF.

In this sample, this clone turned up a few times. The V call is TRBV7-2, the J call TRBJ1-1; 8 bases map to TRBD1. The germline gives CDR1 SGHTA, CDR2 FQGNSA. After removal of 6 bases from V and 4 bases from J, the junction contained 16 bases not matched to a gene. CDR3 size: 17 residues. The CDR3 reads CASSQIGQGAGATEAFF. CDR3 nucleotide sequence: TGTGCCAGCAGTCAAATCGGACAGGGTGCGGGGGCCACTGAAGCTTTCTTT.

This clone was counted between two and nine times. The chain combines TRBV11-2 with TRBJ2-5; weak D call: TRBD1 (5 bases). This CDR3 is 15 amino acids long. Germline CDR1 SGHAT, CDR2 FQNNGV. Deletions cut 5 bases from V and 1 base from J, with 14 bases between. Written as DNA, the CDR3 is TGTGCCAGCAGCCAAGGAACAGGTTTCCAAGAGACCCAGTACTTC. Encoded protein: CASSQGTGFQETQYF.

The rearrangement uses TRBV11-2 and TRBJ2-1; TRBD2 agrees at 8 bases. CDR1 and CDR2 (germline): SGHAT, FQNNGV. The CDR3 has 15 residues. V lost 2 bases and J lost 6; bases outside the gene matches: 6. Written as DNA, the CDR3 is TGTGCCAGCAGCTTAATGGGCGCGGGAGGCAATGAGCAGTTCTTC. Translating it yields CASSLMGAGGNEQFF.